The text below deals with one T cell receptor (beta chain). Its cognate antigen is unknown. Lactation, pregnancy, other autoimmune disease or uncontrolled infection excluded patients. Trimming at V came to 6 bases and at J to 1 base, leaving 6 bases not matched to a gene. The CDR3 runs to 16 residues. Template material for amplifying TCR beta CDR3 regions consisted of RNA transcripts. First-round RT-PCR of the TCR CDR3 relied on the HTBI primer set. MiXCR, run by TCRdb on the multiplex PCR reads, gives a single entry per CDR3 protein. The data contain just under 750,000 distinct CDR3 sequences, roughly 32% of them singletons. This sample stems from a study of T cells in Graves' hyperthyroidism and ophthalmopathy. General observations from the study: Blood also held most thyroid clonotypes expanded beyond 0.001.

The sample taken for sequencing was blood. The source is a woman aged 40 to 50 with Graves' hyperthyroidism. The rearrangement joins TRBV12-3 or TRBV12-4 to TRBJ2-2; TRBD1 matches at 9 bases. The CDR3 loop is CASRGTGGENTGELFF. Here the CDR3 DNA reads TGTGCCAGCAGGGGCACAGGGGGCGAGAACACCGGGGAGCTGTTTTTT.